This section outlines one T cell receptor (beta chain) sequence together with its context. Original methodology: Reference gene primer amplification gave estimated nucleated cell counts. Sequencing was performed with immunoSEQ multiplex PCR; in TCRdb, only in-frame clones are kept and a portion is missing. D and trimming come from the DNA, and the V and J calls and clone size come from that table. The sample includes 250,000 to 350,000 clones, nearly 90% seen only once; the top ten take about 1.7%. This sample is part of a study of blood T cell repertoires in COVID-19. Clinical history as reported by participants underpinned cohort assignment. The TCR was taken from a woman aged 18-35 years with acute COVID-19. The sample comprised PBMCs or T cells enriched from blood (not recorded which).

The CDR3 DNA reads as TGTGCCAGCAGTTTATCTTGGACAGGGGTAGAGACCCAGTACTTC. Its translation: CASSLSWTGVETQYF. The chain employs TRBV27 and TRBJ2-5, with 9 nucleotides matching TRBD1. V shed 0 bases and J 4 bases; nucleotides not matched to a gene: 3. Germline lookup yields CDR1 MNHEY and CDR2 SMNVEV (reference sequence). CDR3 length equals 15 residues.